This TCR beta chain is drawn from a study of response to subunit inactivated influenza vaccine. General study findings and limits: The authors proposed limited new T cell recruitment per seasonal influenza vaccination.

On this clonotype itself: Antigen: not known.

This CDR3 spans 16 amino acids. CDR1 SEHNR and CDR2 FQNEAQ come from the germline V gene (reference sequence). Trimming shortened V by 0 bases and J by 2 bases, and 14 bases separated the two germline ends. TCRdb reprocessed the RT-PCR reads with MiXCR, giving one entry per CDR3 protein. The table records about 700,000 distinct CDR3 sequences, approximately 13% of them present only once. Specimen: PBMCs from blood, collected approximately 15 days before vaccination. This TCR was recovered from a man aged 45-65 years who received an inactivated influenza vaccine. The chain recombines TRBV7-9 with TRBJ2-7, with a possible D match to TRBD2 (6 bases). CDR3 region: CASSLAPGVTPYEQYF. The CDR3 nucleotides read TGTGCCAGCAGCTTAGCACCGGGGGTTACCCCCTACGAGCAGTACTTC.